Reported below is one TCR beta chain. These data are taken from a study of blood T cell repertoires in COVID-19. At the level of the study: Acute and convalescent COVID-19 samples came from the United States, Italy and Spain. PBMCs, B-cell-depleted T cells, or T cells were the source of the cDNA or gDNA that made up the material.

Authors' processing steps: Cell counts per sample came from amplifying reference gene primers. The protocol was immunoSEQ multiplex PCR, while the TCRdb copy is restricted to in-frame clones and leaves out a portion. V and J calls and clone size follow that table, whereas D and trimming were derived from the DNA. The data hold around 130,000 clones, with roughly 80% observed a single time. The CDR3 contains 14 residues. V shed 0 bases and J shed 5 bases, with 13 bases lying between them. CDR1 is SQVTM, CDR2 ANQGSEA, per germline. The chain joins TRBV29-1 to TRBJ1-2, with D tentatively TRBD1 (6 bases). The receptor was isolated from a man between 65 and 85 years old with acute or convalescent COVID-19. The source material was peripheral blood. The CDR3 spells CSVEDTGGWYGYTF. CDR3 nucleotides: TGCAGCGTTGAAGATACTGGGGGCTGGTATGGCTACACCTTC.